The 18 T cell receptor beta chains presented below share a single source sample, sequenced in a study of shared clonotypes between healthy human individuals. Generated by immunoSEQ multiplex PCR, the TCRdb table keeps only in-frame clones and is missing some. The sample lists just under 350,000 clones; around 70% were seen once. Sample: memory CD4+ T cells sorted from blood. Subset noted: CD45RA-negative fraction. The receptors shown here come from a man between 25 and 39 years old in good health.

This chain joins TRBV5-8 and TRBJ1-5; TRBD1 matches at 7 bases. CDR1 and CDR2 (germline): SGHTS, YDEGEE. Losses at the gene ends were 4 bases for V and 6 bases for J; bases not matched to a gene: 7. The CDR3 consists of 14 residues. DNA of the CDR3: TGTGCCAGCAGCGCAAACAGGGGAATTCAGCCCCAGCATTTT. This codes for CASSANRGIQPQHF.

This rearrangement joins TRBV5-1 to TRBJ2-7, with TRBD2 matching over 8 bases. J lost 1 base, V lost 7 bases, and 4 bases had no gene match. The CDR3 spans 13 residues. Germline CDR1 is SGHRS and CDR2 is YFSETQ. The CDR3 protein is CASGREVSYEQYF. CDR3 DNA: TGCGCCAGCGGGCGGGAGGTGTCCTACGAGCAGTACTTC.

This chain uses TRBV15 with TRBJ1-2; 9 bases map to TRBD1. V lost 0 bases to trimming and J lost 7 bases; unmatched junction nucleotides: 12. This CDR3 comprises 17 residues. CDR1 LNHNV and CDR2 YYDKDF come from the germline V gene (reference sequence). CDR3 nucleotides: TGTGCCACCAGCAGAGATGGAAGACAGGGGGGACGAGGTGGCTACACCTTC. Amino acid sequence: CATSRDGRQGGRGGYTF.

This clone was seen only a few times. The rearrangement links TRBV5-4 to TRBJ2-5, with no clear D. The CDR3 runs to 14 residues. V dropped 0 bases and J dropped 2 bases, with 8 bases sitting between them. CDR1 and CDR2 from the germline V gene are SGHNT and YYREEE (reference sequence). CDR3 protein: CASSLERLQETQYF. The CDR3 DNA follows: TGTGCCAGCAGCTTGGAACGTCTACAAGAGACCCAGTACTTC.

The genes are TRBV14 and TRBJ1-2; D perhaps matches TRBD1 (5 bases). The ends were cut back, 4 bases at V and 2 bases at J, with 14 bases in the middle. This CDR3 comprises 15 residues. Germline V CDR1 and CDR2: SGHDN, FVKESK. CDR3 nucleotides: TGTGCCAGCAGCCCCCAGATGACAGCAAACTATGGCTACACCTTC. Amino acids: CASSPQMTANYGYTF.

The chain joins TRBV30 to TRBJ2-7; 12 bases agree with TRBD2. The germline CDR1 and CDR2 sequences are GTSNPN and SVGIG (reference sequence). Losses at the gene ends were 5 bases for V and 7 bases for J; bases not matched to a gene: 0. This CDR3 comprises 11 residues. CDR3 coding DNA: TGTGCCTGGGGACTAGCGGGAGAGCAGTACTTC. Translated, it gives CAWGLAGEQYF.

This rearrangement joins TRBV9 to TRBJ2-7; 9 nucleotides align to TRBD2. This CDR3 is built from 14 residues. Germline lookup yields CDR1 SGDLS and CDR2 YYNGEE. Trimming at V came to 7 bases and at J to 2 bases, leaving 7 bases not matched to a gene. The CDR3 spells CASLSGLAAYEQYF. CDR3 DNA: TGTGCCAGCCTGTCGGGACTAGCCGCCTACGAGCAGTACTTC.

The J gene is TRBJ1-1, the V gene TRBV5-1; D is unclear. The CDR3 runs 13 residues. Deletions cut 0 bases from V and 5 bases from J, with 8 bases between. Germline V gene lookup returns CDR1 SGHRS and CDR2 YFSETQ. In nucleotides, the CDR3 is TGCGCCAGCAGCTTGGCAACGGGGACTGAAGCTTTCTTT. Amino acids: CASSLATGTEAFF.

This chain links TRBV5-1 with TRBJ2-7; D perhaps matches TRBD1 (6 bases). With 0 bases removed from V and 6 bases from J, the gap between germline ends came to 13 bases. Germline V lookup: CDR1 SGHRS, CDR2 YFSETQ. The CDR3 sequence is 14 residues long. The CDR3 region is CASSLDARGSEQYF. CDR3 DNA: TGCGCCAGCAGCTTGGATGCCAGGGGATCCGAGCAGTACTTC.

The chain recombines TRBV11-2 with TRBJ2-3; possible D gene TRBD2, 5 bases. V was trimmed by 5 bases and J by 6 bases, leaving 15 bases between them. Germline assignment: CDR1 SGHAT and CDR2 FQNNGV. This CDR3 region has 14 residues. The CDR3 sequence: CASSPRASRDTQYF. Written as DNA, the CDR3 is TGTGCCAGCAGCCCGCGGGCCTCGAGGGATACGCAGTATTTT.

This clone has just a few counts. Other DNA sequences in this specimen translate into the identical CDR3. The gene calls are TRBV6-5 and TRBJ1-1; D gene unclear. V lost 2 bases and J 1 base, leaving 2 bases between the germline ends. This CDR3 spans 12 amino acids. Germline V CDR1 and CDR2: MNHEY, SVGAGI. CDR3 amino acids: CASSYPNTEAFF. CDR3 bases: TGTGCCAGCAGTTACCCGAACACTGAAGCTTTCTTT.

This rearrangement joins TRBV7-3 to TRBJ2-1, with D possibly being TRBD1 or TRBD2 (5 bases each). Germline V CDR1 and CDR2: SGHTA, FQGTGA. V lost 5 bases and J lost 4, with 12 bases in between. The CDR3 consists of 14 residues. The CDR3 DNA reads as TGTGCCAGCAGCACGAGGGGACGATACAATGAGCAGTTCTTC. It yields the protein CASSTRGRYNEQFF.

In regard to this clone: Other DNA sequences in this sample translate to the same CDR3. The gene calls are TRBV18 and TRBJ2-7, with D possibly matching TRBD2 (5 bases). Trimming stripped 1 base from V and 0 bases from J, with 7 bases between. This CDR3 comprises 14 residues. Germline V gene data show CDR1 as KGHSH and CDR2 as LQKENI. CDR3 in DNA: TGTGCCAGCTCACCACTGGGGAGCTCCTACGAGCAGTACTTC. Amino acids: CASSPLGSSYEQYF.

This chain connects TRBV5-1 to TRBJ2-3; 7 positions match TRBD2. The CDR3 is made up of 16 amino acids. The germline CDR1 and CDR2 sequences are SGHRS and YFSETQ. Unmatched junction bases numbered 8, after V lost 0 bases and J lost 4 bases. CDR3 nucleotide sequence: TGCGCCAGCAGCTTGGAGGCGGGAGCGGTCCCAGATACGCAGTATTTT. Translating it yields CASSLEAGAVPDTQYF.

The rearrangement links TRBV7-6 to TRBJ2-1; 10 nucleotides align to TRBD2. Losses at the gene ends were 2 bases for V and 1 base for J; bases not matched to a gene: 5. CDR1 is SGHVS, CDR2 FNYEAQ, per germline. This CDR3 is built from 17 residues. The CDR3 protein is CASSLLLAGVSYNEQFF. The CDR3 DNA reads TGTGCCAGCAGCTTACTCCTAGCGGGAGTTTCCTACAATGAGCAGTTCTTC.

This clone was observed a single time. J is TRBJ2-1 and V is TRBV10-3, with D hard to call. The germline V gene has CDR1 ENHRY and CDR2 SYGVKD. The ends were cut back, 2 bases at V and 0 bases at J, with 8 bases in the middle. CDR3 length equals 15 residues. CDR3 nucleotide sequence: TGTGCCATCAGTGAGCTGGCTAGCTCCTACAATGAGCAGTTCTTC. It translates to CAISELASSYNEQFF.

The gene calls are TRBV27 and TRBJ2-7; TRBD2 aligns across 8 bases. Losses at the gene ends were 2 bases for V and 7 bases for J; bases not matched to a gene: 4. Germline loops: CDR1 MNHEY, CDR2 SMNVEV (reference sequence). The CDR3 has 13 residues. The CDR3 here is CASSLAGGREQYF. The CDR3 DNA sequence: TGTGCCAGCAGTTTAGCGGGAGGTAGAGAGCAGTACTTC.

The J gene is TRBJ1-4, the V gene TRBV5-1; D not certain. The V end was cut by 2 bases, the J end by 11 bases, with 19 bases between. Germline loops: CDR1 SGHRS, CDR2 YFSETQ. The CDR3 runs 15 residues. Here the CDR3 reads CASSFTAVTSGKLFF. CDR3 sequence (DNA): TGCGCCAGCAGCTTTACAGCGGTTACGAGTGGGAAACTGTTTTTT. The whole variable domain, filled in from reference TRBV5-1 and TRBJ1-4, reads KAGVTQTPRYLIKTRGQQVTLSCSPISGHRSVSWYQQTPGQGLQFLFEYFSETQRNKGNFPGRFSGRQFSNSRSEMNVSTLELGDSALYLCASSFTAVTSGKLFFGSGTQLSVL.